The 16 T cell receptor beta chains listed next were all sequenced from one sample in a study of blood T cell repertoires in COVID-19. Produced via immunoSEQ multiplex PCR; TCRdb's table is partial and in-frame only. The table includes 95,000 to 150,000 clones, 60% to 80% detected once. Sample: peripheral blood. The receptors derive from an elderly man with COVID-19, enrolled during active disease.

The V and J genes are TRBV29-1 and TRBJ2-1; possible D gene TRBD2, 6 bases. CDR1 is SQVTM, CDR2 ANQGSEA, per germline. The CDR3 length is 14 residues. V shed 4 bases and J shed 8 bases, with 18 bases lying between them. CDR3 amino acids: CSVVGTKPSDEQFF. The CDR3 DNA is TGCAGCGTTGTTGGGACGAAGCCTAGCGATGAGCAGTTCTTC.

V and J are TRBV12-3 or TRBV12-4 and TRBJ2-1; D is unclear. This CDR3 is built from 13 residues. V was cut by 6 bases and J by 9 bases, with 15 bases left in between. This chain's CDR3 is CASSQRSWSEQFF. Written as DNA, the CDR3 is TGTGCCAGCAGCCAGAGGAGTTGGAGTGAGCAGTTCTTC.

The chain couples TRBV6-2 or TRBV6-3 to TRBJ2-2; unclear D gene. The V end was cut by 6 bases, the J end by 0 bases, with 14 bases between. Germline CDR1 is MNHEY and CDR2 is SVGEGT. CDR3 length equals 16 residues. For the CDR3, the DNA is TGTGCCAGCAGCCATCCCAGGTGGTCGAACACCGGGGAGCTGTTTTTT. Amino acids: CASSHPRWSNTGELFF.

The V call is TRBV6-5, the J call TRBJ2-5; weak D call: TRBD2 (6 bases). This CDR3 is 13 amino acids long. Trimming pared 6 bases from V and 0 bases from J, leaving 8 bases between. Germline V gives CDR1 MNHEY, CDR2 SVGAGI. Here the CDR3 reads CASRRDYQETQYF. Written as DNA, the CDR3 is TGTGCCAGCAGACGGGACTACCAAGAGACCCAGTACTTC.

The rearrangement links TRBV6-2 or TRBV6-3 to TRBJ2-7; 11 bases are a match to TRBD2. The CDR3 loop spans 16 amino acids. CDR1 is MNHEY, CDR2 SVGEGT, per germline. V trimming: 2 bases; J trimming: 0 bases; junction bases outside the gene matches: 3. CDR3 nucleotide sequence: TGTGCCAGCAGTTACGGTGGGACTAGCGGCTCCTACGAGCAGTACTTC. It translates to CASSYGGTSGSYEQYF.

This sequence joins TRBV4-2 and TRBJ1-2; D gene uncertain. Trimming took off 3 bases at V and 5 bases at J, with 19 bases between the two ends. Germline lookup yields CDR1 LGHNA and CDR2 YNFKEQ. There are 16 residues in the CDR3. The CDR3 nucleotides are TGTGCCAGCAGCCAGGAGCGGCCGCTCAGGAGGTATGGCTACACCTTC. This encodes CASSQERPLRRYGYTF.

In this sample, this clone turned up a few times. V gene TRBV4-2 combines with J gene TRBJ2-7; the match to TRBD1 covers 7 bases. Germline V lookup: CDR1 LGHNA, CDR2 YNFKEQ. The CDR3 totals 17 residues. V gave up 0 bases and J gave up 4 bases; unmatched junction bases: 12. The CDR3 here is CASSQDPRGRRFYEQYF. DNA for the CDR3: TGTGCCAGCAGCCAAGATCCGAGGGGGCGTAGGTTTTACGAGCAGTACTTC.

This clone was found a few times. The gene calls are TRBV7-6 and TRBJ2-5, with TRBD2 matching over 14 bases. The germline V gene encodes CDR1 SGHVS and CDR2 FNYEAQ. CDR3 length: 17 residues. V lost 5 bases and J lost 6; bases outside the gene matches: 11. The CDR3 loop is CASSPSPGTSGGKTQYF. As DNA, the CDR3 is TGTGCCAGCAGCCCATCGCCGGGGACTAGCGGGGGAAAGACCCAGTACTTC. The full variable domain, rest sourced from reference TRBV7-6 and TRBJ2-5, is GAGVSQSPRYKVTKRGQDVALRCDPISGHVSLYWYRQALGQGPEFLTYFNYEAQQDKSGLPNDRFSAERPEGSISTLTIQRTEQRDSAMYRCASSPSPGTSGGKTQYFGPGTRLLVL.

The chain joins TRBV19 to TRBJ1-6; 10 nucleotides line up with TRBD1. The CDR3 contains 15 residues. Trimming at V came to 3 bases and at J to 11 bases, leaving 7 bases not matched to a gene. Germline lookup yields CDR1 LNHDA and CDR2 SQIVND (reference sequence). The CDR3 DNA follows: TGTGCCAGTAGTATTTCTGGGACAGGGGCGGCACCCCTCCACTTT. Its protein product is CASSISGTGAAPLHF. The full variable domain, with the rest looked up from reference TRBV19 and TRBJ1-6, is DGGITQSPKYLFRKEGQNVTLSCEQNLNHDAMYWYRQDPGQGLRLIYYSQIVNDFQKGDIAEGYSVSREKKESFPLTVTSAQKNPTAFYLCASSISGTGAAPLHFGNGTRLTVT.

This sequence joins TRBV5-4 and TRBJ2-5, with a weak D call TRBD2 (7 bases). This CDR3 is built from 14 residues. Trimming cost V 2 bases and J 5 bases, with 13 bases left between them. Germline V gene lookup returns CDR1 SGHNT and CDR2 YYREEE (reference sequence). The CDR3 spells CASSFRGAGETQYF. The DNA of the CDR3 is TGTGCCAGCAGCTTTCGGGGGGCTGGGGAGACCCAGTACTTC.

The J gene is TRBJ2-1, the V gene TRBV7-9; 9 positions agree with TRBD2. The CDR3 sequence is 14 residues long. The germline V gene encodes CDR1 SEHNR and CDR2 FQNEAQ (reference sequence). The junction had 4 bases not matched to a gene; V was cut back by 3 bases and J by 7 bases. The CDR3 loop is CASSFGREGNEQFF. DNA for the CDR3: TGTGCCAGCAGCTTCGGGCGGGAGGGGAATGAGCAGTTCTTC.

The sample holds a few counts of this clone. The gene calls are TRBV18 and TRBJ2-2, with D possibly TRBD1 on 5 matching bases. The V end was cut by 4 bases, the J end by 3 bases, with 9 bases between. Germline assignment: CDR1 KGHSH and CDR2 LQKENI. CDR3 size: 14 residues. CDR3 in amino acids: CASSLDRDTGELFF. CDR3 in DNA: TGTGCCAGCTCACTCGACAGAGACACCGGGGAGCTGTTTTTT. The full variable domain, its missing parts supplied by reference TRBV18 and TRBJ2-2, is NAGVMQNPRHLVRRRGQEARLRCSPMKGHSHVYWYRQLPEEGLKFMVYLQKENIIDESGMPKERFSAEFPKEGPSILRIQQVVRGDSAAYFCASSLDRDTGELFFGEGSRLTVL.

This clone was recorded a few times. The rearrangement joins TRBV19 to TRBJ1-4; unclear D gene. Germline V lookup: CDR1 LNHDA, CDR2 SQIVND (reference sequence). The CDR3 sequence is 18 residues long. The V end lost 4 bases, the J end lost 3 bases, and 21 bases lay between the germline ends. DNA for the CDR3: TGTGCCAGTAGTAACCCGCCCGTGGGGAGAACGGCTAATGAAAAACTGTTTTTT. Translation gives CASSNPPVGRTANEKLFF.

In its sample, this clone was seen a few times. The CDR3 DNA reads as TGTGCCAGCAGTCGGCAGGGGGTAGGTAATTCACCCCTCCACTTT. It specifies CASSRQGVGNSPLHF. The genes are TRBV6-5 and TRBJ1-6, with 7 bases aligning to TRBD1. After removal of 5 bases from V and 6 bases from J, the junction contained 7 bases not matched to a gene. Per germline, CDR1 MNHEY and CDR2 SVGAGI. This CDR3 is built from 15 residues.

The rearrangement links TRBV11-2 to TRBJ2-7; 12 positions match TRBD2. The CDR3 is made up of 15 amino acids. V lost 2 bases, J lost 3 bases, and 2 bases stayed unmatched. CDR1 and CDR2 (germline): SGHAT, FQNNGV. Here the CDR3 DNA reads TGTGCCAGCAGCTTACCGACTAGCGGGAGCTACGAGCAGTACTTC. Translated, it gives CASSLPTSGSYEQYF.

This clone was recorded once. The rearrangement uses TRBV18 and TRBJ2-1; D might be TRBD2 (6 bases). Germline assignment: CDR1 KGHSH and CDR2 LQKENI. This CDR3 is built from 15 residues. V lost 8 bases and J 1 base, leaving 15 bases between the germline ends. The CDR3 bases are TGTGCCAGCCTCTACGGCGGGAATTCCTACAATGAGCAGTTCTTC. Amino acid sequence: CASLYGGNSYNEQFF.